The 9 T cell receptor beta chains given below trace back to one sample, sequenced in a study of cytomegalovirus exposure and HLA in healthy donors. The PCR used 60 Vbeta and 13 Jbeta primers. The table came from immunoSEQ multiplex PCR; TCRdb's copy has only in-frame clones and leaves some out. Of 100,000 to 120,000 clones in the sample, 60% to 85% were seen once. The sample comprised PBMCs. These receptor sequences come from a woman between 55 and 75 years old in good health and CMV-seropositive.

The chain has TRBV7-6 and TRBJ1-2, with unresolved D. This CDR3 has 12 amino acids. The germline V and J ends were trimmed by 3 bases and 4 bases, with 6 bases remaining between them. Per germline, CDR1 SGHVS and CDR2 FNYEAQ. CDR3 sequence reads: CASSFRGYGYTF. CDR3 DNA: TGTGCCAGCAGCTTCCGGGGCTATGGCTACACCTTC.

The chain uses TRBV28 and TRBJ2-7; 7 nucleotides align to TRBD2. This CDR3 spans 16 amino acids. V was pared by 4 bases and J by 2 bases, with 11 bases of the junction left unmatched. Germline V gene data show CDR1 as MDHEN and CDR2 as SYDVKM. The CDR3 DNA reads TGTGCCAGCAGTTCGAGCGGGGCAGACGAGGCCTACGAGCAGTACTTC. This gives the protein CASSSSGADEAYEQYF. The variable domain in full, completed from reference TRBV28 and TRBJ2-7, reads DVKVTQSSRYLVKRTGEKVFLECVQDMDHENMFWYRQDPGLGLRLIYFSYDVKMKEKGDIPEGYSVSREKKERFSLILESASTNQTSMYLCASSSSGADEAYEQYFGPGTRLTVT.

On this clone itself: The identical CDR3 is also encoded by other nucleotide sequences in the sample. The gene calls are TRBV4-2 and TRBJ2-1, with 13 nucleotides matching TRBD2. The length of the CDR3 is 15 residues. Losses at the gene ends were 2 bases for V and 8 bases for J; bases not matched to a gene: 3. Germline lookup yields CDR1 LGHNA and CDR2 YNFKEQ. The CDR3 protein is CASSQTSGRGDEQFF. The CDR3, as DNA: TGTGCCAGCAGCCAAACTAGCGGGAGGGGGGATGAGCAGTTCTTC.

This sequence joins TRBV4-2 and TRBJ2-7, with no clear D. V lost 4 bases and J lost 3, with 10 bases in between. Germline CDR1 LGHNA, CDR2 YNFKEQ. CDR3 length: 13 amino acids. The CDR3 reads CASSRNSYYEQYF. The CDR3 DNA reads TGTGCCAGCAGCCGAAACTCATACTACGAGCAGTACTTC.

The J gene is TRBJ2-4, the V gene TRBV5-6, with D possibly being TRBD2 (6 bases). V was trimmed by 2 bases and J by 0 bases, leaving 15 bases between them. The germline V gene has CDR1 SGHDT and CDR2 YYEEEE. The CDR3 consists of 17 residues. The CDR3: CASSFLAGGVAKNIQYF. CDR3 DNA sequence: TGTGCCAGCAGCTTTTTGGCTGGCGGGGTAGCCAAAAACATTCAGTACTTC.

The rearrangement links TRBV6-1 to TRBJ1-1; D possibly corresponds to TRBD1 (5 bases). V gave up 4 bases and J gave up 3 bases, with 27 bases separating them. CDR1 is MNHNS and CDR2 is SASEGT in the germline V gene. The CDR3 sequence is 19 residues long. As DNA, the CDR3 is TGTGCCAGCAGTGGCCAAATGCGGGGCCGCACGTCCGGTGACACTGAAGCTTTCTTT. This encodes CASSGQMRGRTSGDTEAFF.

The chain links TRBV19 to TRBJ2-5, with 8 bases aligning to TRBD2. Losses at the gene ends were 5 bases for V and 6 bases for J; bases not matched to a gene: 11. Germline V gene sequence: CDR1 LNHDA, CDR2 SQIVND (reference sequence). CDR3 length equals 15 residues. The chain's CDR3 is CASSLREGPDKTQYF. For the CDR3, the DNA is TGTGCCAGTAGTCTACGGGAGGGCCCCGATAAGACCCAGTACTTC.

This clone was detected only a few times. This rearrangement joins TRBV19 to TRBJ2-5; the match to TRBD2 covers 14 bases. J was trimmed by 5 bases and V by 4 bases; bases with no gene match: 6. Germline-derived CDR1 and CDR2 are LNHDA and SQIVND (reference sequence). The CDR3 runs 16 residues. The CDR3 nucleotides read TGTGCCAGTAGTAGGGGGACTAGCGGGAGAGCGGAGACCCAGTACTTC. Amino acids: CASSRGTSGRAETQYF.

This sequence joins TRBV30 and TRBJ1-2; TRBD1 matches at 7 bases. The CDR3 totals 13 residues. The germline gives CDR1 GTSNPN, CDR2 SVGIG (reference sequence). Losses at the gene ends were 3 bases for V and 4 bases for J; bases not matched to a gene: 5. The chain's CDR3 is CAWRRDRPYGYTF. CDR3 bases: TGTGCCTGGAGAAGGGACAGACCCTATGGCTACACCTTC.